The 11 T cell receptor beta chains given below trace back to one sample, sequenced in a study of blood T cells in healthy people across ages. Together with a sample-barcoded 5' primer, a J-beta primer mix was included in a second PCR lasting about 6 to 11 cycles. TCRdb re-called the 5' RACE reads with MiXCR, one entry per CDR3 protein. The sample contains 550,000 to 800,000 distinct CDR3 sequences, 32% of which appear only once. The sequencing sample was made of blood. The receptors derive from a woman over 75 in good health.

This clonotype was recorded many times. The V call is TRBV7-6, the J call TRBJ2-7; TRBD1 matches at 10 bases. V lost 5 bases and J lost 4; bases outside the gene matches: 11. CDR1 and CDR2 (germline): SGHVS, FNYEAQ. The CDR3 is made up of 16 amino acids. This CDR3 is CASSVDPGQGTYEQYF. The CDR3 DNA reads as TGTGCCAGCAGCGTTGATCCGGGACAGGGGACTTACGAGCAGTACTTC.

This clonotype was counted ten times or more. The chain uses TRBV24-1 and TRBJ2-1; D may correspond to TRBD1 or TRBD2 (5 bases each). Germline lookup yields CDR1 KGHDR and CDR2 SFDVKD. The V end lost 7 bases, the J end lost 5 bases, and 14 bases lay between the germline ends. CDR3 length: 14 amino acids. The CDR3 DNA sequence: TGTGCCACCAGGAGGACTGCGGACAACAATGAGCAGTTCTTC. This encodes CATRRTADNNEQFF.

This clonotype was counted many times. The chain links TRBV29-1 to TRBJ2-7, with a possible D match to TRBD2 (5 bases). The V and J ends lost 4 bases and 9 bases respectively, with 13 bases between them. This CDR3 has 11 amino acids. The germline V gene encodes CDR1 SQVTM and CDR2 ANQGSEA. The CDR3 here is CSVAAGRAQYF. CDR3 DNA: TGCAGCGTTGCGGCGGGTAGGGCGCAGTACTTC.

This clonotype showed up many times. The V call is TRBV10-3, the J call TRBJ1-2; D not resolved. V lost 3 bases, J lost 4 bases, and 15 bases lay in between. The CDR3 contains 15 residues. Germline V gene sequence: CDR1 ENHRY, CDR2 SYGVKD. CDR3 DNA sequence: TGTGCCATCAGTGAAAGCCAAACAGCGATCTATGGCTACACCTTC. This encodes CAISESQTAIYGYTF.

Ten or more counts support this clonotype. CDR3 nucleotide sequence: TGTGCCAGCAGCCAAGACCGAGCGGGCACAGATACGCAGTATTTT. It specifies CASSQDRAGTDTQYF. The V gene is TRBV14, the J gene TRBJ2-3; weak D call: TRBD2 (5 bases). The germline V gene encodes CDR1 SGHDN and CDR2 FVKESK. V lost 0 bases and J lost 1, with 8 bases in between. The CDR3 sequence is 15 residues long.

This clonotype was observed at least ten times. The CDR3 spells CASPGLAGGNTGELFF. In DNA form, the CDR3 reads TGTGCCAGCCCCGGACTAGCGGGGGGAAACACCGGGGAGCTGTTTTTT. The rearrangement joins TRBV18 to TRBJ2-2; TRBD2 aligns across 14 bases. Germline V gives CDR1 KGHSH, CDR2 LQKENI. Trimming took 8 bases from V and 2 from J; bases not matched to a gene: 4. The CDR3 is 16 residues long.

In its sample, this clonotype was seen a few times. V and J are TRBV27 and TRBJ2-2; 7 positions agree with TRBD2. J was trimmed by 15 bases and V by 8 bases; bases with no gene match: 15. Germline values: CDR1 MNHEY, CDR2 SMNVEV (reference sequence). CDR3 length: 13 amino acids. In DNA, the CDR3 is TGTGCCAGCGTTGGCCCCGGGGGGTATCTGGTGTTTTTT. Its translation: CASVGPGGYLVFF.

This sequence joins TRBV18 and TRBJ2-4; 8 nucleotides match TRBD2. The J segment lost 8 bases and the V segment lost 6 bases, leaving 12 bases of the junction unmatched. Germline assignment: CDR1 KGHSH and CDR2 LQKENI. The CDR3 is made up of 15 amino acids. CDR3: CASSGGGRENDIQYF. As DNA, the CDR3 is TGTGCCAGCTCCGGGGGGGGAAGAGAGAATGACATTCAGTACTTC.

The chain employs TRBV3-1 and TRBJ1-1, with D unresolved. Looked up from germline, CDR1 is LGHDT and CDR2 is YNNKEL (reference sequence). Deletions cut 0 bases from V and 1 base from J, with 9 bases between. This CDR3 is 15 amino acids long. CDR3 residues: CASSQDGVANTEAFF. CDR3 coding DNA: TGTGCCAGCAGCCAAGACGGCGTGGCGAACACTGAAGCTTTCTTT.

Ten or more counts support this clonotype. This sequence joins TRBV6-2 or TRBV6-3 and TRBJ2-7; TRBD1 is a possible D gene (5 bases). The V gene's germline CDR1 is MNHEY and CDR2 SVGEGT. The V and J ends lost 2 bases and 2 bases respectively, with 7 bases between them. CDR3 length equals 13 residues. The CDR3 DNA sequence: TGTGCCAGCAGTTACGGCAGGGCCTACGAGCAGTACTTC. Amino acid sequence: CASSYGRAYEQYF.

This clonotype was recorded at least ten times. The V call is TRBV20-1, the J call TRBJ2-3; 8 nucleotides line up with TRBD2. Per the germline V gene, CDR1 is DFQATT and CDR2 is SNEGSKA (reference sequence). V lost 3 bases, J lost 4 bases, and 6 bases stayed unmatched. This CDR3 has 14 amino acids. CDR3 sequence (DNA): TGCAGTGCTAGCCAAGCGGGGGAGGCAGATACGCAGTATTTT. This sequence encodes CSASQAGEADTQYF.